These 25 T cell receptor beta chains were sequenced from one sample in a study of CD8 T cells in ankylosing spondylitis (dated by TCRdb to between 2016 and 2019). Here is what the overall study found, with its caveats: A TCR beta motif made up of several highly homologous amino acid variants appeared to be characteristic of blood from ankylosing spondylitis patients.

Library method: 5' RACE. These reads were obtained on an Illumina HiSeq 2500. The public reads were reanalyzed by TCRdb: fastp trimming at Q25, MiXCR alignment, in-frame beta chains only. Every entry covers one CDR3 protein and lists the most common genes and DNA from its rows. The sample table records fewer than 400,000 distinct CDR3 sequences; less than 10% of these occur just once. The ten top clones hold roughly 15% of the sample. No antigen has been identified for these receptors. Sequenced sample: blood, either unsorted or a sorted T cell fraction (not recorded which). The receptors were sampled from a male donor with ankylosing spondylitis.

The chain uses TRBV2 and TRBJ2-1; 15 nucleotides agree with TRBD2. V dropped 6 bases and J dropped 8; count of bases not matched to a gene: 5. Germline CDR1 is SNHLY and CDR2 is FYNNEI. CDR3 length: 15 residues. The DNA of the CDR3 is TGTGCCAGCAGGGGGGGACTAGCGGGAGGTGATGAGCAGTTCTTC. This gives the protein CASRGGLAGGDEQFF.

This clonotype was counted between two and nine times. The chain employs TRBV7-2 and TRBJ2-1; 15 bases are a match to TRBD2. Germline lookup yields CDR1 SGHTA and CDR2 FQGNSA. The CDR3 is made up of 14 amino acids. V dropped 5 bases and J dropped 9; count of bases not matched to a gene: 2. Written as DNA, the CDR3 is TGTGCCAGCAGCGGGACTAGCGGGAGGCGTGAGCAGTTCTTC. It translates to CASSGTSGRREQFF.

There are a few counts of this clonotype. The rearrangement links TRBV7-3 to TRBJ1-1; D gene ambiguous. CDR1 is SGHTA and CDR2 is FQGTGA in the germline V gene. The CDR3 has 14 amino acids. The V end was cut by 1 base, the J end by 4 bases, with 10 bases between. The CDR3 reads CASSLNGPGTEAFF. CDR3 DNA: TGTGCCAGCAGCTTAAATGGGCCCGGCACTGAAGCTTTCTTT.

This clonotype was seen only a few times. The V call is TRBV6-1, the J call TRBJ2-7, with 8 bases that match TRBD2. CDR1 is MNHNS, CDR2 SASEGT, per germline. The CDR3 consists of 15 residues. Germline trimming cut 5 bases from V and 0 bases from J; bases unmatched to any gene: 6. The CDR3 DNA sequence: TGTGCCAGCAGTCGAGCGGGAGCGCGCTCCTACGAGCAGTACTTC. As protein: CASSRAGARSYEQYF.

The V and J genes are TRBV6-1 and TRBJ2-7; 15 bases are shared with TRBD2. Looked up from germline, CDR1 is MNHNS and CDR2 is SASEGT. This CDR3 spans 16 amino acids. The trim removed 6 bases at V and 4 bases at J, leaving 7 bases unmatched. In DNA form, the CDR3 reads TGTGCCAGCAGCTGGACTAGCGGGAGGGCCGCGTACGAGCAGTACTTC. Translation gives CASSWTSGRAAYEQYF.

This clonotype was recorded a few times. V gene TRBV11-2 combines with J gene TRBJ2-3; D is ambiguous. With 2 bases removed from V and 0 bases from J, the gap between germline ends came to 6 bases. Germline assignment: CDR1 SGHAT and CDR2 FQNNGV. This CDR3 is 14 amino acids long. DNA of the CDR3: TGTGCCAGCAGCTTATACCGAAGCACAGATACGCAGTATTTT. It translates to CASSLYRSTDTQYF.

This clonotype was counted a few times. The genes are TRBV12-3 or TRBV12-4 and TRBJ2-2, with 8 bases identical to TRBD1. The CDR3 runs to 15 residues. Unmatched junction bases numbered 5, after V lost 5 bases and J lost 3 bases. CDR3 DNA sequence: TGTGCCAGCAGTCCGGACAGGGTTGACACCGGGGAGCTGTTTTTT. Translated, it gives CASSPDRVDTGELFF.

The CDR3 loop reads CASGLVSRQGAKGYTF. The CDR3 coding sequence is TGTGCTAGTGGTTTGGTATCGAGGCAGGGGGCGAAGGGCTACACCTTC. The J gene is TRBJ1-2, the V gene TRBV12-5; 8 bases align to TRBD1. Germline trimming cut 0 bases from V and 8 bases from J; bases unmatched to any gene: 11. This CDR3 region has 16 residues. CDR1 is LGHNT, CDR2 FRNRAP, per germline.

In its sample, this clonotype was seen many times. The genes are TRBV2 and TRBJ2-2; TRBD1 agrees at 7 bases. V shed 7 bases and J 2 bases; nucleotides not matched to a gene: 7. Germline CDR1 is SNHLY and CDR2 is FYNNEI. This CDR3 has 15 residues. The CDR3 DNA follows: TGTGCCAGCAATCGACAGGGTCCCAACACCGGGGAGCTGTTTTTT. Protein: CASNRQGPNTGELFF.

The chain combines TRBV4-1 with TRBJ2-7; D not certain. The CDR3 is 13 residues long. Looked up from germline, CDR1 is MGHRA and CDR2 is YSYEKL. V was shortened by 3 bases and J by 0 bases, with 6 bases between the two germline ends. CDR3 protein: CASSQKDSYEQYF. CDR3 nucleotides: TGCGCCAGCAGCCAGAAGGACTCCTACGAGCAGTACTTC.

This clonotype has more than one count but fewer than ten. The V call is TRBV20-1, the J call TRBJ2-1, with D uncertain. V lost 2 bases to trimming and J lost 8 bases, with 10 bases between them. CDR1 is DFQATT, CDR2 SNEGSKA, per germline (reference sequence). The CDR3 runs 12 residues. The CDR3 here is CSARYPPDEQFF. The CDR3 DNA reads TGCAGTGCTAGATACCCGCCAGATGAGCAGTTCTTC.

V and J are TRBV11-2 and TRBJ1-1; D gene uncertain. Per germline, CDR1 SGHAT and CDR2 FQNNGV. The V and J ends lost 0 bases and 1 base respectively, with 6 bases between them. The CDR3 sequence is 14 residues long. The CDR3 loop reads CASSLEIWNTEAFF. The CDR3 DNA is TGTGCCAGCAGCTTAGAGATTTGGAACACTGAAGCTTTCTTT.

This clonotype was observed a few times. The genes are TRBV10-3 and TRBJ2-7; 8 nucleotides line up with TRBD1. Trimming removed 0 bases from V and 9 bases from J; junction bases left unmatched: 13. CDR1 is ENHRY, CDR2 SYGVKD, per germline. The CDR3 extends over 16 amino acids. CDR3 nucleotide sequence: TGTGCCATCAGTGAGTCGTGGGGGACAGGCCTTGAGGCGCAGTACTTC. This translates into CAISESWGTGLEAQYF.

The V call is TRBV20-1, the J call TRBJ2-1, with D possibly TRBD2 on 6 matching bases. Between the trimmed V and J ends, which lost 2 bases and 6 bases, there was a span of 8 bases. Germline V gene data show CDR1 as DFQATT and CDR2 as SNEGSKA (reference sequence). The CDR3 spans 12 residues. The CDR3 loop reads CSARLLANEQFF. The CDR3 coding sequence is TGCAGTGCTAGATTACTAGCCAATGAGCAGTTCTTC.

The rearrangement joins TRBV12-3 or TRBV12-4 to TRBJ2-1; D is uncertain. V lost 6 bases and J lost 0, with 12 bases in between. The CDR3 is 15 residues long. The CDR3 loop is CASRPTVNSYNEQFF. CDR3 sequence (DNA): TGTGCCAGCAGGCCGACTGTAAACTCCTACAATGAGCAGTTCTTC.

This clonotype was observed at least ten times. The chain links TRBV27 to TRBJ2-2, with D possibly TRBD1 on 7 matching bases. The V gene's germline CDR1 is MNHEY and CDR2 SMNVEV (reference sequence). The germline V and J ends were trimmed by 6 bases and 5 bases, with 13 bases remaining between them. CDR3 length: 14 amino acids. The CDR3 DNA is TGTGCCAGCAGGCCAGGGGGGCGAACCGGGGAGCTGTTTTTT. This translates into CASRPGGRTGELFF.

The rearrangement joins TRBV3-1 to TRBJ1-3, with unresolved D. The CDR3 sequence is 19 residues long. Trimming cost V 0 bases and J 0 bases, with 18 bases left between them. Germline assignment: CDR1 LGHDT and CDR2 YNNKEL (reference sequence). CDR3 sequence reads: CASSQDQQRRGYSGNTIYF. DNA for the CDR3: TGTGCCAGCAGCCAAGATCAACAGAGACGTGGTTACTCTGGAAACACCATATATTTT.

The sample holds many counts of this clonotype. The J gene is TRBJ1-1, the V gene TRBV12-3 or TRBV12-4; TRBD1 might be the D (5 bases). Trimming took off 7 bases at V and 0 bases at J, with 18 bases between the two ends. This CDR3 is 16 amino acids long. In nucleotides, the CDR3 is TGTGCCAGCACCCTCGACCGGGGGGATATGAACACTGAAGCTTTCTTT. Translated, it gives CASTLDRGDMNTEAFF.

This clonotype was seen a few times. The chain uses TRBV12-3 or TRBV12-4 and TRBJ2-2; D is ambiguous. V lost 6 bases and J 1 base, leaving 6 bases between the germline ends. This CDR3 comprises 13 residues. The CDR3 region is CASRRRNTGELFF. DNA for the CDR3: TGTGCCAGCAGGAGGAGGAACACCGGGGAGCTGTTTTTT.

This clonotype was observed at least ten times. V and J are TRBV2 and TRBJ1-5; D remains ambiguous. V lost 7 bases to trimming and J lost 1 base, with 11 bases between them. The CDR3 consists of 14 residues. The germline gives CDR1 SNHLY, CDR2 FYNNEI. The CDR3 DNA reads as TGTGCCAGCAAACCAGCCCTAAGCAATCAGCCCCAGCATTTT. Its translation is CASKPALSNQPQHF.

The CDR3 DNA reads as TGTGCCAGCACCAGATTATCCGGGACTGTTAAGTCTGGGGCCAACGTCCTGACTTTC. Translating gives CASTRLSGTVKSGANVLTF. V and J are TRBV6-2 or TRBV6-3 and TRBJ2-6, with D possibly being TRBD2 (6 bases). The CDR3 spans 19 residues. V shed 7 bases and J shed 1 base, with 23 bases lying between them. From germline, CDR1 is MNHEY and CDR2 SVGEGT.

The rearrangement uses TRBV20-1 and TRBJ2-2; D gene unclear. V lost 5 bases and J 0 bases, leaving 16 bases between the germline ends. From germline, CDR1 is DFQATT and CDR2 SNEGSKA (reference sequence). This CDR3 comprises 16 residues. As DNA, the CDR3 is TGCAGTGCTGACCCATTAGAGAGCGCGAACACCGGGGAGCTGTTTTTT. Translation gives CSADPLESANTGELFF.

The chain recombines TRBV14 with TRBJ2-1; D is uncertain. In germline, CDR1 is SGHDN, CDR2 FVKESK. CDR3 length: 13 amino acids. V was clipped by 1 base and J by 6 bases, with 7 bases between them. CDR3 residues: CASSQVDGNEQFF. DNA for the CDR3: TGTGCCAGCAGCCAAGTTGATGGCAATGAGCAGTTCTTC.

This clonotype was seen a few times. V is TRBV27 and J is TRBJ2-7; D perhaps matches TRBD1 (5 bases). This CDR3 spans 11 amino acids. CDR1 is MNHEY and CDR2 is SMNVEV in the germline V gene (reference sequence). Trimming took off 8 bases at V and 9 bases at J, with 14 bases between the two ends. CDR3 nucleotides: TGTGCCAGCGCGATAGGGGAAAGGCAGTACTTC. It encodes CASAIGERQYF.

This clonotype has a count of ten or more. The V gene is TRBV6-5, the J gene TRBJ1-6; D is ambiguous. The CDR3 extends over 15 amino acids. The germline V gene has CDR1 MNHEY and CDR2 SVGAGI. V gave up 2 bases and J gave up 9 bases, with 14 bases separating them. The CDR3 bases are TGTGCCAGCAGTTACACCGGGAACCAAGGTTCACCCCTCCACTTT. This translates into CASSYTGNQGSPLHF.